This record covers a single T cell receptor (beta chain). The repertoire was sequenced with immunoSEQ multiplex PCR; TCRdb's copy has only in-frame clones and lacks some. The sample records tens of thousands of clones, just over 90% being singletons. This specimen belongs to a study of blood T cell repertoires in COVID-19. The source is a man aged 45-65 years with active COVID-19. The sequencing sample was made of peripheral blood.

The CDR3 reads CASSESRASSYEQYF. CDR3 DNA sequence: TGTGCCAGCAGTGAATCTAGAGCTAGCTCCTACGAGCAGTACTTC. The chain recombines TRBV6-1 with TRBJ2-7; D is undetermined. The V end was cut by 2 bases, the J end by 0 bases, with 11 bases between. Germline V gene data show CDR1 as MNHNS and CDR2 as SASEGT. The CDR3 covers 15 residues.